The entry that follows covers one T cell receptor beta chain sequence. V dropped 0 bases and J dropped 7 bases, with 18 bases sitting between them. Germline V lookup: CDR1 LGHNA, CDR2 YSLEER. The CDR3 spans 16 residues. The data were obtained in a study of T cell changes during pregnancy in multiple sclerosis. Here immunoSEQ multiplex PCR was the method, and the copy in TCRdb shows in-frame clones only, minus some. The data contain tens of thousands of clones, 92% of them singletons. The sample in question was peripheral blood, obtained before pregnancy. This TCR was recovered from a female donor with multiple sclerosis, enrolled in a pregnancy study. The gene calls are TRBV4-3 and TRBJ1-2, with a tentative D call TRBD1 (6 bases). The CDR3 DNA sequence: TGCGCCAGCAGCCAAGATGGGAGGGGGGCAGGATTTGGCTACACCTTC. This codes for CASSQDGRGAGFGYTF.